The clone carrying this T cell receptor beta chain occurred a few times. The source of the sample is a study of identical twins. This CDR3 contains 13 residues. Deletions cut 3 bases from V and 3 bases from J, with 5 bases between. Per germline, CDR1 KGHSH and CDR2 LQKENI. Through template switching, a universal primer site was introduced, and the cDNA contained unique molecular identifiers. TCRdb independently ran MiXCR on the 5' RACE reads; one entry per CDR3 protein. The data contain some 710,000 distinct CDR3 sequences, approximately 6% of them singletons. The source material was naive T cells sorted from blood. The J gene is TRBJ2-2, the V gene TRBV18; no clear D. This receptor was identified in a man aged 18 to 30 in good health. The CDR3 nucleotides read TGTGCCAGCTCACCCAAAGACACCGGGGAGCTGTTTTTT. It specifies CASSPKDTGELFF.